This TCR beta chain was profiled in a study of T cell responses to AZD1222 COVID-19 vaccine. The CDR3 is 20 amino acids. Trimming at V came to 3 bases and at J to 1 base, leaving 17 bases not matched to a gene. Looked up from germline, CDR1 is LNHDA and CDR2 is SQIVND (reference sequence). Sequencing was performed with immunoSEQ multiplex PCR; in TCRdb, only in-frame clones are kept and a portion is missing. In the table there are over 150,000 clones, roughly nine tenths of which are singletons. This receptor was identified in an adult who received the AZD1222 COVID-19 vaccine. The genes are TRBV19 and TRBJ1-5; 8 bases are shared with TRBD1. This sample comprised peripheral blood, obtained 28 days after the second AZD1222 dose. This CDR3 is CASSMGTGRGKAESNQPQHF. In DNA, the CDR3 is TGTGCCAGTAGTATGGGGACAGGAAGGGGAAAGGCAGAAAGCAATCAGCCCCAGCATTTT.